Presented here are 30 T cell receptor beta chains from one specimen sequenced in a study of Graves' ophthalmopathy and Graves' hyperthyroidism. Amplifying from RNA transcripts, the study obtained TCR beta CDR3 regions. Investigators did first-round RT-PCR with HTBI primers, then second-round multiplex PCR. TCRdb called the multiplex PCR reads again in MiXCR, with one record for every CDR3 protein. The sample consists of roughly 1.1 million distinct CDR3 sequences, 35% to 40% of them appearing once. Sequenced sample: peripheral blood or thyroid tissue (not recorded which). Receptors were obtained from an adult man with Graves' hyperthyroidism.

This clonotype came up many times. The chain links TRBV6-5 to TRBJ1-1; TRBD1 agrees at 10 bases. Trimming took 10 bases from V and 5 from J; bases not matched to a gene: 7. CDR3 length: 13 amino acids. Germline V gene data show CDR1 as MNHEY and CDR2 as SVGAGI. The CDR3, as DNA: TGTGCCAACATGGACAGGGGGAGAACTGAAGCTTTCTTT. Its translation: CANMDRGRTEAFF.

The rearrangement joins TRBV30 to TRBJ1-1; D remains ambiguous. This CDR3 is built from 10 residues. Trimming removed 1 base at V and 6 bases at J, with 3 bases between. Germline V lookup: CDR1 GTSNPN, CDR2 SVGIG (reference sequence). CDR3 in DNA: TGTGCCTGGAGTGCGGCTGAAGCTTTCTTT. The encoded protein is CAWSAAEAFF.

The genes are TRBV14 and TRBJ2-7, with 9 positions matching TRBD1. The CDR3 runs 16 residues. The junction had 7 bases not matched to a gene; V was cut back by 4 bases and J by 0 bases. The germline gives CDR1 SGHDN, CDR2 FVKESK. The CDR3 sequence is CASSLKGTGRSYEQYF. The DNA of the CDR3 is TGTGCCAGCAGCCTAAAGGGGACAGGGCGCTCCTACGAGCAGTACTTC.

This clonotype showed up just a few times. The V call is TRBV7-2, the J call TRBJ2-7, with 7 bases matching TRBD2. Per germline, CDR1 SGHTA and CDR2 FQGNSA. Trimming removed 4 bases from V and 3 bases from J; junction bases left unmatched: 21. The CDR3 has 19 amino acids. The CDR3, as DNA: TGTGCCAGCAGCTCCCCCAGGCGGCTAGCGGAAGTACGAATCTACGAGCAGTACTTC. Residues: CASSSPRRLAEVRIYEQYF.

The CDR3 region has the DNA TGTGCCAGCAGCCTCAGGGATTTCGGCACAGATACGCAGTATTTT. Translated: CASSLRDFGTDTQYF. The rearrangement uses TRBV5-4 and TRBJ2-3; D is perhaps TRBD1 (5 bases). CDR1 is SGHNT and CDR2 is YYREEE in the germline V gene (reference sequence). CDR3 length equals 15 residues. V lost 4 bases, J lost 1 base, and 13 bases lay in between.

The chain uses TRBV12-3 or TRBV12-4 and TRBJ1-3; D ambiguous. The V gene lost 4 bases and the J gene lost 4 bases, with 8 bases spanning the gap. The CDR3 contains 13 residues. This CDR3 reads CASSSVWGNTIYF. CDR3 DNA: TGTGCCAGCAGTTCCGTGTGGGGAAACACCATATATTTT.

The genes are TRBV5-6 and TRBJ1-1; TRBD1 matches at 7 bases. The V segment lost 1 base and the J segment 2 bases; nucleotides outside the gene matches: 5. The germline CDR1 and CDR2 sequences are SGHDT and YYEEEE. The CDR3 is 15 amino acids. The CDR3, as DNA: TGTGCCAGCAGCTTGATGGGACAGACTAACACTGAAGCTTTCTTT. Its translation is CASSLMGQTNTEAFF.

The chain carries TRBV6-6 and TRBJ2-5; TRBD2 matches at 7 bases. The ends lost 7 bases at V and 3 bases at J; junction bases unmatched: 5. The CDR3 runs to 13 residues. Looked up from germline, CDR1 is MNHNY and CDR2 is SVGAGI (reference sequence). The CDR3 is CASTLSGEETQYF. CDR3 bases: TGTGCCAGCACCCTCAGCGGGGAAGAGACCCAGTACTTC.

About this clonotype itself: At one end the junction does not follow the germline gene, possibly because of a read error. The rearrangement links TRBV25-1 to TRBJ2-6, with unresolved D. The length of the CDR3 is 13 residues. The germline V gene encodes CDR1 MGHDK and CDR2 SYGVNS. CDR3 bases: TGTGCCAGCAGTGAAACGAATGTGAGAACTGAAGCTTTC. Translating gives CASSETNVRTEAF.

The gene calls are TRBV6-5 and TRBJ1-5; D gene unclear. Trimming stripped 6 bases from V and 0 bases from J, with 12 bases between. The CDR3 runs 15 residues. CDR1 is MNHEY, CDR2 SVGAGI, per germline. CDR3 region: CASSPLWVSNQPQHF. For the CDR3, the DNA is TGTGCCAGCAGCCCCTTATGGGTTAGCAATCAGCCCCAGCATTTT.

The J gene is TRBJ2-2, the V gene TRBV5-6; 7 bases map to TRBD1. This CDR3 comprises 16 residues. The V segment lost 5 bases and the J segment 0 bases; nucleotides outside the gene matches: 7. Germline CDR1 SGHDT, CDR2 YYEEEE. The CDR3 DNA sequence: TGTGCCAGCAGGGGGATCAGGGGGTCGAACACCGGGGAGCTGTTTTTT. This codes for CASRGIRGSNTGELFF. Full variable domain (outside the CDR3, taken from reference TRBV5-6 and TRBJ2-2): DAGVTQSPTHLIKTRGQQVTLRCSPKSGHDTVSWYQQALGQGPQFIFQYYEEEERQRGNFPDRFSGHQFPNYSSELNVNALLLGDSALYLCASRGIRGSNTGELFFGEGSRLTVL.

The chain couples TRBV29-1 to TRBJ1-2, with 9 bases matching TRBD1. CDR3 size: 13 residues. CDR1 is SQVTM, CDR2 ANQGSEA, per germline. Trimming took 1 base from V and 7 from J; bases not matched to a gene: 4. CDR3 in DNA: TGCAGCGTTGAAGGGGGACAGGGTCTTGGCTACACCTTC. This codes for CSVEGGQGLGYTF.

The chain carries TRBV9 and TRBJ1-6; no clear D gene. The CDR3 is 18 residues long. Germline assignment: CDR1 SGDLS and CDR2 YYNGEE. The V end lost 0 bases, the J end lost 0 bases, and 13 bases lay between the germline ends. The CDR3 coding sequence is TGTGCCAGCAGCGTAGGTCTCCTGACGAGCTCCTATAATTCACCCCTCCACTTT. It codes for CASSVGLLTSSYNSPLHF.

The V call is TRBV7-2, the J call TRBJ1-6; 8 nucleotides line up with TRBD1. V lost 5 bases to trimming and J lost 7 bases; unmatched junction nucleotides: 10. Germline values: CDR1 SGHTA, CDR2 FQGNSA. The CDR3 is made up of 16 amino acids. CDR3 DNA: TGTGCCAGCAGCAGCTCCGGACAGGGCCGGAATTCACCCCTCCACTTT. It encodes CASSSSGQGRNSPLHF.

This clonotype was observed many times. This chain links TRBV5-1 with TRBJ1-2; D not certain. The CDR3 sequence is 14 residues long. V was trimmed by 4 bases and J by 4 bases, leaving 14 bases between them. From germline, CDR1 is SGHRS and CDR2 YFSETQ. CDR3: CASSPYGDGYGYTF. In DNA form, the CDR3 reads TGCGCCAGCAGCCCCTACGGGGATGGCTATGGCTACACCTTC.

This clonotype came up many times. Because the CDR3's place on the DNA is in doubt, the DNA is left out and the CDR3 is given as listed by TCRdb. The chain combines TRBV7-9 with TRBJ2-2; TRBD2, the table's D call, was not compared with the DNA. The germline CDR1 and CDR2 sequences are SEHNR and FQNEAQ (reference sequence). The CDR3 comprises 18 residues, both ends counted. CDR3: CASSFGAGGPARSEELFF.

This clonotype appeared many times. The V and J genes are TRBV10-3 and TRBJ1-5, with D unresolved. The CDR3 is 14 amino acids. Germline-derived CDR1 and CDR2 are ENHRY and SYGVKD. V lost 2 bases, J lost 0 bases, and 5 bases lay in between. Written as DNA, the CDR3 is TGTGCCATCAGTGAGGAAAATAGCAATCAGCCCCAGCATTTT. Its translation: CAISEENSNQPQHF.

This clonotype was picked up many times. The chain links TRBV7-6 to TRBJ2-5, with 8 bases lining up with TRBD1. V lost 7 bases to trimming and J lost 5 bases; unmatched junction nucleotides: 9. CDR3 length equals 14 residues. Germline V gene data show CDR1 as SGHVS and CDR2 as FNYEAQ. The CDR3 coding sequence is TGTGCCAGCAAAGACAGGGGATTGGGGGAGACCCAGTACTTC. Translating it yields CASKDRGLGETQYF.

Of note for this clonotype: Being one base from a much bigger clone, this may be a read error. V is TRBV15 and J is TRBJ2-5; TRBD2 matches 7 bases. J lost 4 bases, V lost 0 bases, and 11 bases had no gene match. Germline V gene lookup returns CDR1 LNHNV and CDR2 YYDKDF (reference sequence). The CDR3 contains 17 residues. As DNA, the CDR3 is TGTGCCACCAGCAGAGATCCCCCGGGGGGAGTTCGAGAGACCCAGTACTTC. Residues: CATSRDPPGGVRETQYF.

This clonotype was observed a single time. One junction end disagrees with the germline gene, perhaps due to a read error. J is TRBJ1-6 and V is TRBV10-2; D not resolved. The CDR3 loop spans 18 amino acids. Germline CDR1 and CDR2: WSHSY and SAAADI. The CDR3 is CASSEGFMWGSYNSPLHF. The DNA for the CDR3 is TGCGCTAGCAGTGAGGGATTCATGTGGGGCTCCTATAATTCACCCCTCCACTTT.

This clonotype was seen repeatedly, ten times or more. J is TRBJ1-2 and V is TRBV10-2; D might be TRBD1 (6 bases). From germline, CDR1 is WSHSY and CDR2 SAAADI. The CDR3 contains 15 residues. Deletions cut 4 bases from V and 4 bases from J, with 16 bases between. The CDR3 sequence is CASSGLEGHFYGYTF. CDR3 DNA sequence: TGCGCCAGCAGTGGTCTTGAGGGACACTTCTATGGCTACACCTTC.

This clonotype turned up a few times. The rearrangement joins TRBV5-5 to TRBJ2-5; TRBD2 matches at 8 bases. CDR3 length equals 16 residues. Germline CDR1 and CDR2: SGHKS and YYEKEE (reference sequence). The trim removed 2 bases at V and 3 bases at J, leaving 9 bases unmatched. The CDR3 sequence: CASSLREGRLEETQYF. For the CDR3, the DNA is TGTGCCAGCAGCTTACGGGAGGGCCGATTGGAAGAGACCCAGTACTTC.

The V call is TRBV9, the J call TRBJ2-5; weak D call: TRBD1 (6 bases). The germline V gene has CDR1 SGDLS and CDR2 YYNGEE. This CDR3 contains 14 residues. V gave up 2 bases and J gave up 2 bases, with 10 bases separating them. CDR3 loop: CASSVDRTQETQYF. DNA of the CDR3: TGTGCCAGCAGCGTGGACAGAACACAAGAGACCCAGTACTTC.

V is TRBV6-2 or TRBV6-3 and J is TRBJ2-3, with D perhaps matching TRBD2 (5 bases). The germline V gene has CDR1 MNHEY and CDR2 SVGEGT. This CDR3 comprises 13 residues. V was cut by 6 bases and J by 0 bases, with 7 bases left in between. The chain's CDR3 is CASRRASTDTQYF. The CDR3 nucleotides are TGTGCCAGCAGGCGGGCTAGCACAGATACGCAGTATTTT.

The rearrangement joins TRBV7-6 to TRBJ2-7; D is undetermined. The CDR3 loop spans 14 amino acids. The germline V and J ends were trimmed by 0 bases and 1 base, with 7 bases remaining between them. Looked up from germline, CDR1 is SGHVS and CDR2 is FNYEAQ. The CDR3 bases are TGTGCCAGCAGCTTAGCGTCCAGATCCTACGAGCAGTACTTC. Translating gives CASSLASRSYEQYF.

V gene TRBV7-9 combines with J gene TRBJ2-2; the D call may be TRBD1 or TRBD2 (5 bases each). Germline-derived CDR1 and CDR2 are SEHNR and FQNEAQ (reference sequence). Trimming removed 6 bases from V and 7 bases from J, with 21 bases in between. This CDR3 has 16 amino acids. The DNA for the CDR3 is TGTGCCAGCAGGGCGACTGGGGGTGAGACTTTCGGGGAGCTGTTTTTT. Translating it yields CASRATGGETFGELFF.

This clonotype showed up many times. This chain uses TRBV20-1 with TRBJ1-2, with 8 bases fitting TRBD1. Germline lookup yields CDR1 DFQATT and CDR2 SNEGSKA (reference sequence). This CDR3 is 14 amino acids long. The ends lost 6 bases at V and 0 bases at J; junction bases unmatched: 6. CDR3 sequence reads: CSARRTGTNYGYTF. For the CDR3, the DNA is TGCAGTGCCCGAAGGACAGGGACTAACTATGGCTACACCTTC.

This clonotype has a count of ten or more. V gene TRBV20-1 combines with J gene TRBJ1-1; no definite D call. Per the germline V gene, CDR1 is DFQATT and CDR2 is SNEGSKA (reference sequence). The CDR3 has 15 amino acids. The V and J ends lost 1 base and 1 base respectively, with 13 bases between them. CDR3 bases: TGCAGTGCTAGAGTACCGGGCCCCGGGAACACTGAAGCTTTCTTT. Its protein product is CSARVPGPGNTEAFF.

Ten or more counts support this clonotype. The chain recombines TRBV7-9 with TRBJ2-5; possible D gene TRBD2, 5 bases. Trimming left V 4 bases short and J 2 bases short, with 20 bases between. The CDR3 is 17 residues long. Germline CDR1 SEHNR, CDR2 FQNEAQ (reference sequence). CDR3 amino acids: CASSSLRPGNFQETQYF. The CDR3 bases are TGTGCCAGCAGCTCGTTACGTCCGGGGAATTTTCAAGAGACCCAGTACTTC.

V usage is TRBV20-1 and J usage is TRBJ2-5; TRBD1 agrees at 7 bases. The CDR3 extends over 17 amino acids. Germline V gene data show CDR1 as DFQATT and CDR2 as SNEGSKA (reference sequence). J was trimmed by 5 bases and V by 2 bases; bases with no gene match: 17. The CDR3 here is CSARKTGPSSSQETQYF. The CDR3 nucleotides are TGCAGTGCTAGAAAGACAGGGCCAAGTTCGTCCCAGGAGACCCAGTACTTC.